This TCR beta chain was identified in a study of cytomegalovirus exposure and HLA in healthy donors (dated by TCRdb to 2016 to 2017). About the study as a whole: An earlier analysis of roughly 500 of the donors reported 276 Gb of sequence data and about 100 million unique TCR beta sequences from about 180 million T cells. Alongside the repertoire data, information on donor age, sex, ethnicity and CMV serostatus was compiled. An early release that covered roughly 600 HLA-typed donors contained 250 to 350 gigabases of sequencing data and 80 million or so unique TCR sequences. A later analysis re-analyzed previously published TCR beta repertoires from 660 or so donors and added high-resolution HLA genotyping to study TCR occurrence patterns. Four or five DR-DQ haplotypes were handled as single units for association and clustering, since linkage in the cohort was strong. The T cell repertoires of 670 or so subjects were profiled by immunosequencing and related to cytomegalovirus serostatus. Rather than using new phenotypic data, the later analysis identified candidate immune exposures from TCR beta sequences and from how often those sequences occurred across donors. A later genetic analysis took genome-wide SNP genotypes for about three fifths of the 666 donors and used that subset as a discovery cohort. An earlier analysis of 450 to 750 of the donors used high-throughput TCR beta sequencing to judge whether each TCR beta V gene segment behaved as functional or pseudogenic. The number of typed donors differed by locus: roughly 629-640 for A, B, C, DRB1 and DQB1; some 500 for DQA1; 606 for DPA1; and some 450 for DPB1. Among a few hundred genotyped donors of the cohort, an average of 235,054 unique TCR beta nucleotide sequences were sequenced per donor, about a sixth of them non-productive. All discovery cohort repertoires had been generated on a single sequencing platform. The study aimed to test whether cataloging public T cell receptors could reveal signatures of past pathogen exposure. Of the 398 genotyped donors, 65% to 90% fell in the genetic ancestry cluster associated with self-reported Caucasian donors. Along with the roughly 670-subject first cohort, a separate validation cohort of over a hundred different subjects was used. HLA typing covered class I and class II loci at four-digit resolution. High-throughput TCR immunosequencing, statistical association of individual TCRs with disease status, and machine learning were combined to predict cytomegalovirus infection status. What the authors observed across the whole study: Correlated functional status among segregating V segments might be attributable to linkage disequilibrium, but an unknown experimental factor could not be ruled out. Three of the identified cytomegalovirus-associated TCR beta chains were confirmed in vitro to be specific for cytomegalovirus antigens. The only immune exposure information available for the cohort was CMV serostatus. According to a later analysis, parvovirus B19, influenza, CMV and Epstein-Barr virus appeared linked to several top co-occurrence clusters. Compared with equally common non-associated chains, HLA-associated TCR beta chains in a later analysis were more clonally expanded and had lower generation probabilities. The classifier was reported to diagnose cytomegalovirus status with high specificity and sensitivity in both the original cohort and the validation cohort. Most TCR sequences were seen in very few donors, while some public TCRs were found in many individuals. In an earlier analysis of 587 of the donors, most TCR beta V segments appeared in productive rearrangements about 87% or about 30% of the time, broadly matching IMGT annotations. In the study, approximately 150 TCR beta chains were listed as associated with cytomegalovirus. In a later analysis, TCR association rates were found to vary across HLA loci, with the most associated TCRs seen for DRB1 alleles and the fewest for HLA-C alleles. The sequencing pipeline was judged likely to have produced a cluster of highly shared sequence variants as a technical artifact. Most CMV-associated TCR beta chains appeared to be HLA-restricted in a later analysis, and the HLA associations seemed to be driven largely by CMV exposure. A later genetic analysis associated a missense DCLRE1C variant with V-gene and J-gene trimming of TCR beta chains, and an independent cohort replicated the association. This cohort had only TCR beta chains sequenced, and the lack of alpha or paired-chain data limited which features could be detected. Because the 87-base-pair reads could not distinguish some IMGT-functional V segments, including TRBV6-2 and TRBV6-3, those segments were excluded. Specific HLA alleles were associated with over 15,000 TCR beta sequences at a false discovery rate of 0.05 in a later analysis. The authors suggested that the approach could potentially be generalized to other disease states and immunological phenotypes. Because some donors lacked HLA typing at each locus, the association tests relied only on the typed subset. In a later genetic analysis, fewer N-insertions in productive TCRs were reported among donors in an Asian-associated ancestry cluster than the roughly 710-donor mean. The presence/absence analyses assumed that sequencing depth was roughly uniform across donors, and that assumption may not be true. A further reported finding was that TCR beta sequences accurately predicted the HLA-A and HLA-B alleles for most subjects in the first cohort. Assigning TCR associations to individual alleles was difficult when HLA alleles, especially DR and DQ, strongly co-occurred. Approximately 18 rarely observed V segments, including chromosome 9 orphons, were excluded from the earlier analysis of several hundred of the donors because counts were too low.

In total, approximately 610 healthy bone marrow donors made up the cohort. At the time of sampling, all cohort members were nominally healthy, though unrecorded immune exposures were likely present. The donor was CMV seronegative and was included in the group of a few hundred seronegative cohort members. A peripheral blood sample was provided by each donor, and peripheral blood mononuclear cells were used for TCR beta sequencing. The Qiagen DNeasy Blood Extraction Kit was used to extract genomic DNA from the blood cell samples. As for this clone: Its recognized antigen is unknown. No clone much larger than this one lies a single base away; base qualities are absent.

The library relied on the immunoSEQ multiplex PCR assay. The multiplex PCR relied on a mix of 60 forward primers for TCR Vbeta segments and 13 reverse primers for TCR Jbeta segments. A multiplex PCR assay on genomic DNA amplified the CDR3 region of rearranged TCR beta genes. The Illumina HiSeq System was used to sequence the amplified TCR beta libraries as 87-base-pair reads. In the source study's methods: A later analysis tallied 75 million to 95 million unique TCR beta chains across the 666 repertoires, and around 12 million of those chains were shared by two or more donors. Raw reads were error-corrected and collapsed into unique sequences by a nearest-neighbor algorithm in which closely related sequences were merged to remove PCR and sequencing errors. CDR3 sequences were aligned to IMGT reference sequences to assign V, D and J gene segments. Each retained sequence needed at least a six-nucleotide match to both a V gene segment and a J gene segment. Rearrangements were called productive when the CDR3 lacked stop codons and stayed in frame with V and J; all others were non-productive. CDR3 was defined according to IMGT convention as the region running from the second conserved V-encoded cysteine to the conserved J-encoded phenylalanine. Sequences without an unambiguous match to a single V gene segment were excluded from the earlier analysis of almost 600 of the donors. In an earlier analysis of a few hundred of the donors, V segments were called functional above 56.7% productive rearrangements and were called segregating when the between-donor standard deviation exceeded 5%. A statistical classification framework was built for diagnosing cytomegalovirus status from the catalog of TCR beta chain sequences. V and J gene assignment, in a later analysis, came from comparing TCR nucleotide sequences with IMGT/GENE-DB human TR gene sequences. The TCRdist pipeline was used in a later analysis to assign CDR3 sequences and most-parsimonious VDJ recombination scenarios. A later analysis defined each TCR beta chain by its CDR3 amino acid sequence plus V-gene family, and excluded reads lacking a unique V-gene family. In a later analysis, approximately 590 highly shared, low-generation-probability nucleotide sequences were removed to address suspected cross-contamination and a sequencing artifact. In a later analysis, a clonal expansion index was calculated for each public chain from normalized within-repertoire ranks of inferred template counts. In a later analysis, generation probabilities were computed with a VDJ recombination model fitted to out-of-frame rearrangements, and the resulting probabilities were checked against IGoR. A later analysis scored TCR-TCR, TCR-HLA and TCR-CMV co-occurrence with hypergeometric tests, applying a repertoire-size bias correction to TCR pairs. A later analysis estimated false discovery rates by permuting HLA or CMV assignments 20 times. In a later analysis, co-occurring TCRs were grouped using DBSCAN, and TCRdist sequence similarity was added for clustering within HLA-allele-positive subsets. Repertoires with fewer than 30,000 or more than 120,000 public chains, plus five repertoires with anomalous nucleotide sharing, were excluded from co-occurrence clustering. This is the immuneACCESS table as TCRdb keeps it, with only in-frame sequences that have V and J called. A part of the clones is gone; compared with another copy, unresolved V genes explain less than half, and the rest is unexplained. V, J and clone size derive from that table, while D and trimming were established from the DNA sequence. The sample table holds about 150,000 clones, of which about 68% were seen once. The top ten hold 1.3% to 1.5% of the sample.

CDR1 and CDR2, per the germline V gene, are SGHDT and YYEEEE. Taken from cysteine to phenylalanine, the CDR3 has 15 residues. The only DNA kept is the CDR3, 45 bases in frame from the first base. After removal of 4 bases from V and 5 bases from J, the junction retains 9 bases not matched to a gene. The receptor's source is a man in his late teens or twenties in good health and CMV-seronegative. This chain joins TRBV5-6 to TRBJ2-1; TRBD2 lines up with 7 middle nucleotides. Sequenced sample: PBMCs. The CDR3 corresponds to CASSTPREGHNEQFF. Read as DNA, the sequence is TGTGCCAGCAGCACCCCGAGGGAGGGGCACAATGAGCAGTTCTTC.